This TCR beta chain was observed in a study of shared clonotypes between healthy human individuals. Overall study results and limits: Among donors, clonotype sharing was expected to be affected by sequencing depth.

The V gene lost 4 bases and the J gene lost 0 bases, with 14 bases spanning the gap. CDR3 length: 17 amino acids. Per the germline V gene, CDR1 is SGHRS and CDR2 is YFSETQ. Some 30,000 T cell genomes (approximately 210 ng DNA) went into each sorted-subset replicate. Some clones are missing from TCRdb's copy, which holds only in-frame ones; the method was immunoSEQ multiplex PCR. The sample includes 2 million to 2.5 million clones, roughly 95% of them seen just once. Terminally differentiated effector memory CD45RA+ cells were excluded from the naive CD8 cells, which were CD45RO-negative and positively selected for CCR7. Nashville, Tennessee was home to all donors, who were Caucasian adults. As to this clone: The antigen remains unidentified.

Sequenced sample: naive CD8+ T cells sorted from blood. This sequence was found in a man in his late teens or twenties in good health. The chain is built from TRBV5-1 and TRBJ2-6; D is unclear. The CDR3 loop is CASSIDPSVSGANVLTF. DNA of the CDR3: TGCGCCAGCAGCATCGACCCCTCAGTCTCTGGGGCCAACGTCCTGACTTTC.